The clone carrying this T cell receptor (beta chain) was detected only a few times. What it binds is not known. The CDR3 covers 15 residues. The V gene's germline CDR1 is LNHDA and CDR2 SQIVND (reference sequence). V was trimmed by 0 bases and J by 5 bases, leaving 13 bases between them. A single record per CDR3 protein comes from TCRdb applying MiXCR to the reads. The table has roughly 120,000 distinct CDR3 sequences, around 30% seen once; the top ten hold more than 35%. The sample belongs to a study of T cell repertoires in cytomegalovirus infection. The gene calls are TRBV19 and TRBJ1-1; possibly TRBD1 for D (5 bases). This sample comprised CD8+ T cells from cultured PBMCs, obtained from culture after CMV antigen stimulation. This TCR was recovered from a human donor in good health (CMV status not recorded). Some clones in this sample may be carry-over from other donors' samples. The CDR3 coding sequence is TGTGCCAGTAGTATAGATTTAGACAGCGGGACTGAAGCTTTCTTT. Its translation is CASSIDLDSGTEAFF.